The 8 T cell receptor beta chains below were found in one sample sequenced in a study of T-cell memory formation after mild COVID-19. TCRdb itself ran the 5' RACE reads through MiXCR, one entry per CDR3 protein. The data show around 340,000 distinct CDR3 sequences, with 10% to 15% seen just once and roughly a fifth held by the top ten. The specimen sequenced was PBMCs or a T cell subset sorted from them (not recorded which). The receptors originated from a man between 18 and 29 years old who had mild COVID-19 (a few samples of this study predate the infection). Cell type and time point are not known.

The gene calls are TRBV3-1 and TRBJ2-7; tentatively, D is TRBD1 (5 bases). Deletions cut 1 base from V and 1 base from J, with 11 bases between. Looked up from germline, CDR1 is LGHDT and CDR2 is YNNKEL (reference sequence). CDR3 length: 15 amino acids. The DNA for the CDR3 is TGTGCCAGCAGCCAAGTGGGGCAGGGTTCCTACGAGCAGTACTTC. It translates to CASSQVGQGSYEQYF.

This clonotype showed up just a few times. The V gene is TRBV7-9, the J gene TRBJ2-2, with TRBD1 matching 7 bases. Germline CDR1 and CDR2: SEHNR and FQNEAQ (reference sequence). The CDR3 runs to 16 residues. Trimming cost V 6 bases and J 5 bases; bases outside gene matches: 12. The CDR3 region is CASSTLQGPKTGELFF. The CDR3 nucleotides are TGTGCCAGCAGTACACTACAGGGGCCTAAGACCGGGGAGCTGTTTTTT.

The rearrangement joins TRBV5-1 to TRBJ1-3; weak D call: TRBD1 (6 bases). In germline, CDR1 is SGHRS, CDR2 YFSETQ. The CDR3 has 16 amino acids. With 3 bases removed from V and 4 bases from J, the gap between germline ends came to 17 bases. CDR3 loop: CASSWADSRLGNTIYF. For the CDR3, the DNA is TGCGCCAGCAGCTGGGCGGACAGTCGGCTGGGAAACACCATATATTTT.

The chain couples TRBV29-1 to TRBJ2-3; D is tentatively TRBD1 or TRBD2 (5 bases each). CDR1 and CDR2 from the germline V gene are SQVTM and ANQGSEA. This CDR3 contains 14 residues. The V end was cut by 4 bases, the J end by 8 bases, with 19 bases between. The CDR3 DNA reads as TGCAGCGTTGCTGTGGGGGACCCGACGAGTACGCAGTATTTT. Translating it yields CSVAVGDPTSTQYF.

This rearrangement joins TRBV10-3 to TRBJ1-2; 7 bases match TRBD1. Germline V CDR1 and CDR2: ENHRY, SYGVKD. Unmatched junction bases numbered 8, after V lost 11 bases and J lost 5 bases. The CDR3 is 12 residues long. CDR3 protein: CAARQGQYGYTF. For the CDR3, the DNA is TGTGCCGCCCGACAGGGACAGTATGGCTACACCTTC.

The gene calls are TRBV5-1 and TRBJ1-5; 7 positions agree with TRBD1. The CDR3 is made up of 16 amino acids. Germline CDR1 and CDR2: SGHRS and YFSETQ. J lost 4 bases, V lost 4 bases, and 11 bases had no gene match. The CDR3 DNA sequence: TGCGCCAGCAGCGAGGGATACAGGGGCCGGAATCAGCCCCAGCATTTT. It is translated as CASSEGYRGRNQPQHF.

The sample holds a few counts of this clonotype. CDR3 region: CASSQDQGPNYGYTF. DNA of the CDR3: TGCGCCAGCAGCCAAGACCAAGGTCCCAACTATGGCTACACCTTC. The genes are TRBV4-3 and TRBJ1-2, with D unresolved. CDR1 is LGHNA, CDR2 YSLEER, per germline. Trimming pared 0 bases from V and 2 bases from J, leaving 10 bases between. This CDR3 has 15 amino acids.

This clonotype was seen only a few times. V and J are TRBV6-2 or TRBV6-3 and TRBJ1-1, with D tentatively TRBD1 (6 bases). V was shortened by 6 bases and J by 4 bases, with 18 bases between the two germline ends. Germline CDR1 and CDR2: MNHEY and SVGEGT. The length of the CDR3 is 15 residues. CDR3 coding DNA: TGTGCCAGCAGGGGACTAACAGGGAAGGGCACTGAAGCTTTCTTT. Protein sequence: CASRGLTGKGTEAFF.